This T cell receptor beta chain emerged from a study of blood T cell repertoires in COVID-19. Repertoires were generated with immunoSEQ multiplex PCR, while TCRdb's copy carries only in-frame clones and drops some. The profile covers 120,000 to 150,000 clones, with approximately 82% appearing a single time and 7.2% taken by the ten largest. This CDR3 region has 19 residues. The V gene end was trimmed by 2 bases and the J gene end by 2 bases; junction bases not matched to a gene: 12. CDR1 is MNHNS, CDR2 SASEGT, per germline. This receptor was taken from a woman aged 50 to 65 in a cohort sampled during active or convalescent COVID-19. Sequencing was done on a sample of peripheral blood. The chain couples TRBV6-1 to TRBJ2-6; 7 nucleotides match TRBD1. CDR3 region: CASSEYPGQSSAGANVLTF. DNA for the CDR3: TGTGCCAGCAGTGAATATCCGGGACAGTCGTCGGCTGGGGCCAACGTCCTGACTTTC.